This T cell receptor beta chain was documented in a study of a mutant IDH1 vaccine in newly diagnosed glioma. Germline CDR1 KGHSH, CDR2 LQKENI. The length of the CDR3 is 13 residues. V dropped 5 bases and J dropped 5 bases, with 12 bases sitting between them. Study results and limitations: Changes in the top peripheral T cell clonotypes seemingly had no bearing on pseudoprogression.

Stated time point: baseline, week 1 (first vaccination visit). The treatment was: pre-vaccination baseline after standard-of-care therapy. New WHO grade 3 or 4 IDH1-mutant, ATRX-lost astrocytomas were present in all donors. Assay used: immunoSEQ multiplex PCR; TCRdb lists only in-frame clones, some missing. The sample lists roughly 99,000 clones; approximately 90% were seen once. Remarks on this clone: Its antigen is undetermined.

The sample here was PBMCs, taken from a glioma patient treated with radiotherapy, temozolomide or both. This receptor was identified in a woman aged 45-65 years with glioma. V is TRBV18 and J is TRBJ1-2; D unclear. The CDR3: CASSEAGTYGYTF. The DNA for the CDR3 is TGTGCCAGCTCAGAAGCGGGAACTTATGGCTACACCTTC.